A selection of T cell receptor beta chains follows, all from one sample in a study of OX40 agonist ivuxolimab in advanced cancers. The method was immunoSEQ multiplex PCR; TCRdb's version includes in-frame clones alone and lacks a portion of them. This sample has 90,000 to 130,000 clones, with approximately 90% found just once. The specimen comprised CD4+ or CD8+ T cells sorted from blood, sampled in a trial of the OX40 agonist ivuxolimab. Receptors originate from an adult with an advanced solid tumor such as melanoma, head and neck, liver or kidney cancer. CDR3s include the opening cysteine and the closing phenylalanine or tryptophan. D genes are given only for firm matches. Part of the rows lack a size; the others show once, few, many or a class for expanded clones.

D gene,clone size,J gene,V gene,CDR3 DNA,CDR3 protein
NA,NA,TRBJ1-2,TRBV28,TGTGCCAGCAGAGGTATGGGTGGCTACACCTTC,CASRGMGGYTF
NA,NA,TRBJ2-7,TRBV18,TGTGCCAGCTCACTGGGCCCCACCCAGGGCCTATACGAGCAGTACTTC,CASSLGPTQGLYEQYF
TRBD2,NA,TRBJ2-7,TRBV7-2,TGTGCCAGCAGCTTAGCGAGGACTAGCGGGAGCACCTACGAGCAGTACTTC,CASSLARTSGSTYEQYF
TRBD2,NA,TRBJ2-5,TRBV5-1,TGCGCCAGCAGCTTACAACGGGGGGAAGAGACCCAGTACTTC,CASSLQRGEETQYF
NA,NA,TRBJ1-2,TRBV6-6,TGTGCCAGCAGTTACTCGACCAGCACCTATGGCTACACCTTC,CASSYSTSTYGYTF
NA,NA,TRBJ1-4,TRBV9,TGTGCCAGCAGCGTAGGTTCATATAATGAAAAACTGTTTTTT,CASSVGSYNEKLFF
TRBD2,NA,TRBJ2-2,TRBV28,TGTGCCAGCAGCTCTAGCGGGTCTAACACCGGGGAGCTGTTTTTT,CASSSSGSNTGELFF
NA,once,TRBJ1-2,TRBV28,TGTGCCAGCAGTTTATTAGTGAGGGGGTCATCATCTGGCTACACCTTC,CASSLLVRGSSSGYTF
NA,NA,TRBJ2-2,TRBV7-9,TGTGCCAGCAGCTTAGGCTTTGGGACCCCAACTGGCGGGGAGCTGTTTTTT,CASSLGFGTPTGGELFF
NA,NA,TRBJ2-3,TRBV10-3,TGTGCCATCAGTGATACTACCGCCACAGATACGCAGTATTTT,CAISDTTATDTQYF
NA,NA,TRBJ1-2,TRBV6-5,TGTGCCAGCAGCGAAAAGGCCTATGGCTACACCTTC,CASSEKAYGYTF
NA,NA,TRBJ1-5,TRBV21-1,TGTGCCAGCAGCAAAGCTCCGAGGACAGGAAGCGGTCAGCCCCAGCATTTT,CASSKAPRTGSGQPQHF
TRBD1,NA,TRBJ1-5,TRBV12-5,TGTGCTAGCCACGGGACAGGGATGAGTCAGCCCCAGCATTTT,CASHGTGMSQPQHF
NA,NA,TRBJ1-2,TRBV5-1,TGCGCCAGCAGCTTGGGAGCAGCAAACTATGGCTACACCTTC,CASSLGAANYGYTF
NA,NA,TRBJ1-3,TRBV28,TGTGCCAGCAGACAGATCTCTGGAAACACCATATATTTT,CASRQISGNTIYF
TRBD2,NA,TRBJ2-1,TRBV4-3,TGCGCCAGCAGCCAATTTGGACTAGCGGGCGCGGGAGGTGAGCAGTTCTTC,CASSQFGLAGAGGEQFF
TRBD2,NA,TRBJ2-3,TRBV4-3,TGCGCCAGCAGAGGTGAGGCGGGAGGGCCAGATACGCAGTATTTT,CASRGEAGGPDTQYF
NA,NA,TRBJ1-2,TRBV29-1,TGCAGCGTTGAAGTAGGGAGTGGCTACACCTTC,CSVEVGSGYTF
NA,NA,TRBJ1-1,TRBV6-5,TGTGCCAGCAGTTACTCGTTTCTGGCGAACACTGAAGCTTTCTTT,CASSYSFLANTEAFF
NA,NA,TRBJ2-2,TRBV5-1,TGCGCCAGCAGCCCGGGACAAGTAGGGTCCACCGGGGAGCTGTTTTTT,CASSPGQVGSTGELFF
NA,few,TRBJ1-5,TRBV7-8,TGTGCCAGCACCAGCACGGGCAATCAGCCCCAGCATTTT,CASTSTGNQPQHF
NA,once,TRBJ1-5,TRBV7-8,TGTGCCAGCAGCTTTAACCGGGAGACGCCCCAGCATTTT,CASSFNRETPQHF
TRBD1,NA,TRBJ2-3,TRBV15,TGTGCCACCAGCAGAGGACAGGGTAGCACAGATACGCAGTATTTT,CATSRGQGSTDTQYF
NA,NA,TRBJ1-3,TRBV7-3,TGTGCCAGCAGCTTGGATGGAAACACCATATATTTT,CASSLDGNTIYF
NA,once,TRBJ1-6,TRBV5-4,TGTGCCAGCAGCTTGGATCAGGGAAGACATTCACCCCTCCACTTT,CASSLDQGRHSPLHF
NA,NA,TRBJ2-6,TRBV28,TGTGCCAGCAGTTTCCGGGTACTTTACTCTGGGGCCAACGTCCTGACTTTC,CASSFRVLYSGANVLTF
NA,NA,TRBJ1-5,TRBV7-9,TGTGCCAGCAGTCCCGTGGGATATGGGCAGCCCCAGCATTTT,CASSPVGYGQPQHF
NA,NA,TRBJ2-7,TRBV5-4,TGTGCCAGCAGCTTGACAGGGAGCTCCTACGAGCAGTACTTC,CASSLTGSSYEQYF
TRBD1,NA,TRBJ1-5,TRBV15,TGTGCCACCAGCAGAGAGGGACAGTTCAATCAGCCCCAGCATTTT,CATSREGQFNQPQHF
NA,NA,TRBJ1-3,TRBV5-1,TGCGCCAGCAGCTTGGGGGCCAGGGGACCCTCTGGAAACACCATATATTTT,CASSLGARGPSGNTIYF
NA,NA,TRBJ1-1,TRBV4-1,TGCGCCAGCAGCCCACTCCTCCTCGTGAACACTGAAGCTTTCTTT,CASSPLLLVNTEAFF
NA,NA,TRBJ2-1,TRBV10-2,TGCGCCAGCAGAAGGGGGGGATACAATGAGCAGTTCTTC,CASRRGGYNEQFF
TRBD2,NA,TRBJ2-5,TRBV7-2,TGTGCCAGCAGCCTAGCCAGCGGGGACCTCCAAGAGACCCAGTACTTC,CASSLASGDLQETQYF
NA,NA,TRBJ2-1,TRBV11-3,TGTGCCAGCAGCTTAGGGAAACTTGAGCAGTTCTTC,CASSLGKLEQFF
TRBD1,NA,TRBJ1-6,TRBV5-1,TGCGCCAGCAGCTTGTGGGCAGGGGGTATGGGTAATTCACCCCTCCACTTT,CASSLWAGGMGNSPLHF
NA,NA,TRBJ2-2,TRBV6-6,TGTGCCAGCAGTTACCGGGGTACGGGCGGGGAGCTGTTTTTT,CASSYRGTGGELFF
NA,NA,TRBJ2-7,TRBV9,TGTGCCAGCAGCGTGTCGGAGCGCTCCTACGAGCAGTACTTC,CASSVSERSYEQYF
NA,NA,TRBJ1-1,TRBV4-2,TGTGCCAGCAGCCAGATAAACACTGAAGCTTTCTTT,CASSQINTEAFF
NA,NA,TRBJ2-5,TRBV6-5,TGTGCCAGCAGACCCATTTTAGGGGTTGGGCAGACCCAGTACTTC,CASRPILGVGQTQYF
NA,NA,TRBJ2-7,TRBV5-4,TGTGCCAGCAGCCCAGGCGGGAAGAGCTCCTACGAGCAGTACTTC,CASSPGGKSSYEQYF
NA,NA,TRBJ1-1,TRBV15,TGTGCCACCTCGGGCCCGAACACTGAAGCTTTCTTT,CATSGPNTEAFF